This T cell receptor beta chain originates from a study of blood T cells in healthy people across ages. Overall study results and limits: Diversity was higher, and naive CD4+ cells more numerous, in long-lived donors than in aged donors.

With regard to this clonotype: Antigen: not known.

The germline V gene encodes CDR1 MGHDK and CDR2 SYGVNS. The CDR3 has 18 amino acids. Losses at the gene ends were 3 bases for V and 6 bases for J; bases not matched to a gene: 11. The second PCR ran roughly 7 to 11 cycles with a sample-barcoded 5' primer and J-beta primers. Every sample gave at least 2.5 million paired-end reads containing CDR3. Via MiXCR, TCRdb re-called the 5' RACE reads, giving one row per CDR3 protein. The sample has 1,300,000 or so distinct CDR3 sequences, approximately 63% seen once; the top ten hold 5% to 7%. The rearrangement joins TRBV25-1 to TRBJ2-1; 13 nucleotides match TRBD2. The sample comprised blood. This clonotype was sampled from a man aged 18 to 30 in good health. The CDR3 coding sequence is TGTGCCAGCAGTGACAAAACCGGACTAGCGGGGGCCAGCAATGAGCAGTTCTTC. This sequence encodes CASSDKTGLAGASNEQFF.